The clone carrying this T cell receptor (beta chain) was seen only a few times. These data are taken from a study of blood T cell repertoires in COVID-19. On the study more broadly: Samples taken during acute and convalescent COVID-19 were collected in the United States, Italy and Spain. Sample material is recorded as cDNA or gDNA derived from T cells, B-cell-depleted T cells, or PBMCs.

The CDR3 spans 13 residues. Trimming shortened V by 5 bases and J by 6 bases, and 13 bases separated the two germline ends. From germline, CDR1 is MNHEY and CDR2 SVGAGI. In the authors' workflow: From reference gene primer amplification, estimates of nucleated cell counts were derived. Assay: immunoSEQ multiplex PCR; the TCRdb copy retains only in-frame clones and omits some. V, J and clone size reflect that table, while D and trimming were determined from the DNA. The sample contains about 260,000 clones, about 86% of which appear only once. This receptor was identified in a man aged 30-40 years with acute COVID-19. This sequence joins TRBV6-5 and TRBJ1-1, with D tentatively TRBD1 (6 bases). Specimen: PBMCs or T cells enriched from blood (not recorded which). The CDR3 DNA reads as TGTGCCAGCAGTCGGACAGAGGGTTCTGAAGCTTTCTTT. This encodes CASSRTEGSEAFF.